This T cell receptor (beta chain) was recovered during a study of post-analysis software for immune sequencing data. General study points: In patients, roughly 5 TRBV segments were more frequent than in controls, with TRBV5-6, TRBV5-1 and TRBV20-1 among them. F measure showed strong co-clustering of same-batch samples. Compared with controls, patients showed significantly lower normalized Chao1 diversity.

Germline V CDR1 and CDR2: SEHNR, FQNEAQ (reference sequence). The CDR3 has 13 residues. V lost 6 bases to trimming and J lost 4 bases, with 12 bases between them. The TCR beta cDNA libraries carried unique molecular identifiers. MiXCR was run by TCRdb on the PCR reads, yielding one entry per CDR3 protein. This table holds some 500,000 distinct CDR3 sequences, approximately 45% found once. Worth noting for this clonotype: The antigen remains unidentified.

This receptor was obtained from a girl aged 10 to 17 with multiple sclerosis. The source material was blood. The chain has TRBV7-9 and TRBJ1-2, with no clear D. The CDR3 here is CASSSHQVYGYTF. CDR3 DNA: TGTGCCAGCAGTTCACATCAGGTCTATGGCTACACCTTC.